Listed below are T cell receptor beta chains from one sample, sequenced in a study of OX40 agonist ivuxolimab in advanced cancers. Sequenced by immunoSEQ multiplex PCR; TCRdb stores in-frame clones only, minus some. Among some 64,000 clones listed, approximately 82% were seen once. Sample: CD4+ or CD8+ T cells sorted from blood, taken in a trial of the OX40 agonist ivuxolimab. The receptors stem from an adult with an advanced solid tumor such as melanoma, head and neck, liver or kidney cancer. CDR3s include the opening cysteine and the closing phenylalanine or tryptophan. The D gene is left open where the match is weak. Some rows mark clone size as missing; the rest say once, few, many or name a class of expanded clone.

>TRBV11-2|NA|TRBJ2-1|NA
CASSLESQNNEQFF
TGTGCCAGCAGCTTAGAATCACAAAACAATGAGCAGTTCTTC
>TRBV28|NA|TRBJ1-2|TRBD1
CASTSGGAPNYGYTF
TGTGCCAGCACCTCAGGGGGCGCGCCTAACTATGGCTACACCTTC
>TRBV29-1|NA|TRBJ2-5|NA
CSVQSLPRVGTQYF
TGCAGCGTTCAAAGCCTCCCTAGGGTAGGGACCCAGTACTTC
>TRBV18|NA|TRBJ2-2|TRBD1
CASSPNRGNTGELFF
TGTGCCAGCTCACCGAACAGGGGTAACACCGGGGAGCTGTTTTTT
>TRBV6-1|NA|TRBJ2-7|NA
CASSERGWTKPSEQYF
TGTGCCAGCAGTGAGAGGGGATGGACTAAACCGAGCGAGCAGTACTTC
>TRBV6-6|NA|TRBJ2-7|TRBD2
CASSRGTSGRNNEQYF
TGTGCCAGCAGTCGCGGGACTAGCGGGAGAAACAACGAGCAGTACTTC
>TRBV28|NA|TRBJ1-4|NA
CASSVGREKLFF
TGTGCCAGCAGTGTAGGACGGGAAAAACTGTTTTTT
>TRBV10-3|NA|TRBJ2-7|NA
CAISGSSFYEQYF
TGTGCCATCAGTGGGTCCTCATTCTACGAGCAGTACTTC
>TRBV28|NA|TRBJ2-3|NA
CASSPSVTFGTDTQYF
TGTGCCAGCAGCCCCTCTGTGACCTTTGGCACAGATACGCAGTATTTT
>TRBV27|few|TRBJ2-7|NA
CASSLGVSGRQYF
TGTGCCAGCAGTTTGGGAGTCTCAGGGAGGCAGTACTTC
>TRBV5-1|NA|TRBJ2-3|NA
CASSLFSSGSTDTQYF
TGCGCCAGCAGCTTGTTCAGCAGCGGAAGCACAGATACGCAGTATTTT
>TRBV25-1|NA|TRBJ2-1|NA
CASSATGYKGEQFF
TGTGCCAGCAGTGCAACAGGGTATAAGGGTGAGCAGTTCTTC
>TRBV28|few|TRBJ1-4|TRBD1
CASSFGQGGGEKLFF
TGTGCCAGCAGTTTTGGACAGGGAGGCGGTGAAAAACTGTTTTTT
>TRBV5-8|NA|TRBJ1-5|NA
CASSFVTNQPQHF
TGTGCCAGCAGCTTTGTCACTAATCAGCCCCAGCATTTT
>TRBV5-1|NA|TRBJ2-5|NA
CASSFQETQYF
TGCGCCAGCAGCTTCCAAGAGACCCAGTACTTC
>TRBV7-4|NA|TRBJ2-7|NA
CASSLKRVEGGFCSYEQYF
TGTGCCAGCAGCTTAAAAAGGGTAGAGGGGGGTTTCTGTTCCTACGAGCAGTACTTC
>TRBV11-3|once|TRBJ2-3|TRBD2
CASSSGIAGGTQYF
TGTGCCAGCAGCTCCGGGATAGCGGGAGGTACGCAGTATTTT
>TRBV7-2|NA|TRBJ2-3|TRBD2
CASKPRSGTSWEGQYF
TGTGCCAGCAAACCTCGATCCGGGACTAGCTGGGAGGGGCAGTATTTT
>TRBV5-4|NA|TRBJ1-1|NA
CASSPQQGLNTEAFF
TGTGCCAGCAGCCCACAACAGGGTTTGAACACTGAAGCTTTCTTT
>TRBV30|NA|TRBJ1-4|NA
CAWSAGVVEKLFF
TGTGCCTGGAGTGCCGGTGTTGTTGAAAAACTGTTTTTT
>TRBV11-2|NA|TRBJ2-5|NA
CASSPGTRAETQYF
TGTGCCAGCAGCCCGGGGACAAGGGCGGAGACCCAGTACTTC
>TRBV30|NA|TRBJ2-7|NA
CAWSPNTYEQYF
TGTGCCTGGAGTCCCAACACTTACGAGCAGTACTTC
>TRBV11-2|NA|TRBJ2-5|TRBD2
CASGLGLAGSQETQYF
TGTGCCAGCGGACTTGGACTAGCGGGTAGCCAAGAGACCCAGTACTTC
>TRBV9|NA|TRBJ2-1|TRBD1
CASKFGTGDYNEQFF
TGTGCCAGCAAATTCGGGACAGGGGATTATAATGAGCAGTTCTTC
>TRBV27|NA|TRBJ1-4|TRBD1
CASSPNPRGGDNEKLFF
TGTGCCAGCAGTCCCAACCCCAGGGGGGGGGATAATGAAAAACTGTTTTTT
>TRBV4-1|NA|TRBJ1-2|NA
CASSQDPGLGYGYTF
TGCGCCAGCAGCCAAGACCCAGGCTTAGGATATGGCTACACCTTC
>TRBV5-1|NA|TRBJ2-2|NA
CASSLRVAGELFF
TGCGCCAGCAGCTTGCGAGTTGCCGGGGAGCTGTTTTTT
>TRBV7-8|NA|TRBJ2-5|TRBD2
CASSTPGLGAPETQYF
TGTGCCAGCAGCACCCCGGGACTAGGGGCACCAGAGACCCAGTACTTC
>TRBV19|NA|TRBJ2-3|NA
CASSLPMQTDTQYF
TGTGCCAGTAGTTTACCTATGCAGACAGATACGCAGTATTTT
>TRBV29-1|few|TRBJ1-1|NA
CSVPHTGNTEAFF
TGCAGCGTTCCCCATACAGGGAACACTGAAGCTTTCTTT
>TRBV6-1|NA|TRBJ2-3|TRBD1
CASREIGTGTDTQYF
TGTGCCAGCAGGGAGATCGGGACAGGGACAGATACGCAGTATTTT
>TRBV6-6|NA|TRBJ1-1|NA
CASSSALWTEAFF
TGTGCCAGCAGTTCCGCTTTGTGGACTGAAGCTTTCTTT
>TRBV29-1|NA|TRBJ2-1|NA
CSVDGAAPGSSYNEQFF
TGCAGCGTTGACGGGGCGGCCCCAGGAAGCTCCTACAATGAGCAGTTCTTC
>TRBV7-2|NA|TRBJ2-3|NA
CASSLAPSDTQYF
TGTGCCAGCAGCTTAGCTCCCTCCGATACGCAGTATTTT
>TRBV11-2|NA|TRBJ1-1|NA
CASSLGRDTEAFF
TGTGCCAGCAGCTTAGGCAGGGACACTGAAGCTTTCTTT
>TRBV4-1|NA|TRBJ2-1|NA
CASSQGFITGNEQFF
TGCGCCAGCAGCCAGGGCTTTATCACGGGCAATGAGCAGTTCTTC
>TRBV5-1|few|TRBJ2-5|NA
CASSGEPGETQYF
TGCGCCAGCAGCGGGGAGCCCGGAGAGACCCAGTACTTC
>TRBV2|once|TRBJ2-2|NA
CASSVIAEDTGELFF
TGTGCCAGCAGTGTAATAGCGGAAGACACCGGGGAGCTGTTTTTT
>TRBV5-1|NA|TRBJ2-2|NA
CASSPSAIMNTGELFF
TGCGCCAGCAGCCCCTCAGCAATTATGAACACCGGGGAGCTGTTTTTT
>TRBV7-2|NA|TRBJ2-3|NA
CASSFGPTDTQYF
TGTGCCAGCAGCTTTGGGCCTACAGATACGCAGTATTTT
>TRBV27|NA|TRBJ2-2|TRBD2
CASSFSGRVTGELFF
TGTGCCAGCAGCTTTAGCGGGAGGGTCACCGGGGAGCTGTTTTTT
>TRBV5-1|NA|TRBJ1-1|TRBD1
CASRVRTGALNTEAFF
TGCGCCAGCAGAGTTAGGACAGGGGCATTGAACACTGAAGCTTTCTTT
>TRBV7-2|NA|TRBJ2-4|NA
CASSLVGAGSLAKNIQYF
TGTGCCAGCAGCTTAGTTGGAGCAGGGAGCCTAGCCAAAAACATTCAGTACTTC
>TRBV9|NA|TRBJ2-5|NA
CASSVGSTQETQYF
TGTGCCAGCAGCGTAGGTTCCACACAAGAGACCCAGTACTTC
>TRBV19|NA|TRBJ1-5|NA
CASSPYSGLDQPQHF
TGTGCCAGTAGTCCTTACTCGGGACTTGATCAGCCCCAGCATTTT
>TRBV7-2|NA|TRBJ2-7|TRBD1
CASSTVGQGEGQYF
TGTGCCAGCAGCACCGTTGGACAGGGGGAAGGGCAGTACTTC
>TRBV5-1|NA|TRBJ2-1|TRBD2
CASRRGLAGDNEQFF
TGCGCCAGCAGAAGGGGTCTAGCGGGGGACAATGAGCAGTTCTTC
>TRBV28|NA|TRBJ2-7|NA
CASRERARVYEQYF
TGTGCCAGCAGGGAGAGAGCCAGGGTCTACGAGCAGTACTTC
>TRBV21-1|NA|TRBJ1-3|NA
CASSSSLGGAGDTIYF
TGTGCCAGCAGCTCCTCCTTGGGGGGGGCGGGGGACACCATATATTTT
>TRBV4-1|NA|TRBJ2-3|NA
CASSQGLAGQGTQYF
TGCGCCAGCAGCCAAGGCTTGGCAGGCCAGGGTACGCAGTATTTT